Each of the 10 T cell receptor beta chains below was sequenced from the same sample in a study of response to subunit inactivated influenza vaccine. TCRdb processed the RT-PCR reads anew with MiXCR; each CDR3 protein has one entry. The sample contains 800,000 to 1,000,000 distinct CDR3 sequences, over 20% of which appear only once. Here the sequenced sample was PBMCs from blood, taken 5 days after vaccination. The receptors here all came from a man aged 45-65 years who received an inactivated influenza vaccine.

This clonotype has only a few counts. The gene calls are TRBV6-1 and TRBJ2-5; D unclear. CDR1 MNHNS and CDR2 SASEGT come from the germline V gene. The CDR3 extends over 15 amino acids. Trimming took off 3 bases at V and 6 bases at J, with 17 bases between the two ends. CDR3 residues: CASSEGQFFGQTQYF. The CDR3 DNA reads as TGTGCCAGCAGTGAGGGCCAGTTCTTTGGACAGACCCAGTACTTC.

The V gene is TRBV5-5, the J gene TRBJ2-5; TRBD1 matches at 8 bases. From germline, CDR1 is SGHKS and CDR2 YYEKEE (reference sequence). The CDR3 contains 15 residues. V dropped 4 bases and J dropped 4; count of bases not matched to a gene: 9. CDR3 sequence: CASSQRQGSPETQYF. The CDR3 DNA is TGTGCCAGCAGCCAACGACAGGGGTCCCCAGAGACCCAGTACTTC.

The table lists this clonotype with a few counts. This chain connects TRBV7-9 to TRBJ2-1, with a possible D match to TRBD1 (7 bases). Trimming removed 2 bases from V and 5 bases from J, with 16 bases in between. This CDR3 spans 16 amino acids. Germline-derived CDR1 and CDR2 are SEHNR and FQNEAQ (reference sequence). The CDR3 DNA is TGTGCCAGCAGCTTACCCTCAGGGGGGTACGACAATGAGCAGTTCTTC. This translates into CASSLPSGGYDNEQFF.

This clonotype turned up a few times. CDR3 region: CASSPRQGNNEQFF. The DNA for the CDR3 is TGTGCCAGCAGCCCCCGACAAGGTAACAATGAGCAGTTCTTC. The chain employs TRBV7-2 and TRBJ2-1; D is undetermined. This CDR3 region has 14 residues. Germline-derived CDR1 and CDR2 are SGHTA and FQGNSA. The V end was cut by 5 bases, the J end by 5 bases, with 13 bases between.

This clonotype was detected a few times. The J gene is TRBJ1-4, the V gene TRBV12-3 or TRBV12-4; 12 nucleotides agree with TRBD1. This CDR3 comprises 15 residues. V lost 6 bases, J lost 10 bases, and 9 bases stayed unmatched. Here the CDR3 reads CASSRRGTGGAKLFF. CDR3 coding DNA: TGTGCCAGCAGCCGACGAGGGACAGGGGGCGCAAAACTGTTTTTT.

This chain links TRBV5-1 with TRBJ2-3; D is unresolved. The V end was cut by 3 bases, the J end by 4 bases, with 12 bases between. The CDR3 runs 14 residues. CDR1 and CDR2 (germline): SGHRS, YFSETQ. CDR3 bases: TGCGCCAGCAGCTCCACCGACACGGCAGATACGCAGTATTTT. As protein: CASSSTDTADTQYF.

The J gene is TRBJ2-7, the V gene TRBV20-1, with D tentatively TRBD1 (6 bases). Trimming removed 3 bases from V and 3 bases from J, with 12 bases in between. Per the germline V gene, CDR1 is DFQATT and CDR2 is SNEGSKA (reference sequence). The CDR3 totals 13 residues. CDR3 in DNA: TGCAGTGCTAGGGGGGACACCTTCTACGAGCAGTACTTC. This gives the protein CSARGDTFYEQYF.

The V call is TRBV2, the J call TRBJ2-5; 7 bases map to TRBD1. The CDR3 runs to 16 residues. CDR1 is SNHLY, CDR2 FYNNEI, per germline. With V trimmed by 3 bases and J by 1 base, 8 bases remained unmatched. Written as DNA, the CDR3 is TGTGCCAGCAGTGACCCGGCGGACAGGTTCCAAGAGACCCAGTACTTC. Its protein product is CASSDPADRFQETQYF.

This rearrangement joins TRBV6-2 or TRBV6-3 to TRBJ2-5; D is uncertain. Trimming took 7 bases from V and 5 from J, leaving 11 bases between them. The CDR3 has 12 residues. Looked up from germline, CDR1 is MNHEY and CDR2 is SVGEGT. The CDR3 reads CASTDSRETQYF. The CDR3 coding sequence is TGTGCCAGCACCGATAGTAGGGAGACCCAGTACTTC.

The V and J genes are TRBV10-3 and TRBJ2-2, with 12 nucleotides matching TRBD2. The V gene end was trimmed by 6 bases and the J gene end by 2 bases; junction bases not matched to a gene: 16. Germline CDR1 is ENHRY and CDR2 is SYGVKD. The CDR3 loop spans 20 amino acids. The CDR3 here is CAIRLAGTSGFPRNTGELFF. CDR3 coding DNA: TGTGCCATCAGACTAGCCGGGACTAGCGGGTTCCCGCGAAACACCGGGGAGCTGTTTTTT.